This entry is about one TCR beta chain. The antigen remains undetermined. This CDR3 spans 17 amino acids. J gave up 5 bases and V 0 bases, and 10 bases lay outside the gene matches. Per germline, CDR1 SGHRS and CDR2 YFSETQ. The source of the sample is a study of cytomegalovirus exposure and HLA in healthy donors. The wider study: Out of 150 million to 200 million T cells, an earlier analysis found fewer than 140 million unique TCR beta sequences in total. Tens of millions of unique TCRs, all from HLA-typed donors, were included in an early release of the data.

Overall study findings and caveats: What TCR beta sequences reportedly achieved was accurate prediction of HLA-A and HLA-B alleles in most subjects. Reports described diagnosis of cytomegalovirus status by the classifier as highly specific and sensitive.

The PCR employed 60 Vbeta primers together with 13 Jbeta primers. Libraries were prepared by immunoSEQ multiplex PCR; TCRdb keeps only in-frame clonotypes and omits some of them. The table lists about 150,000 clones, over 70% of them singletons. The sequencing input was PBMCs. The genes are TRBV5-1 and TRBJ1-1; TRBD1 matches 10 bases. The clonotype originates from a woman aged 35 to 49 in good health and CMV-seronegative. The CDR3, as DNA: TGCGCCAGCAGCTTGGATCGACAGGGGGCCAGCGGAACTGAAGCTTTCTTT. Protein sequence: CASSLDRQGASGTEAFF.